This is a list of T cell receptor beta chains from one sample in a study of T cells after yellow fever vaccination. TCRdb re-called the 5' RACE reads with MiXCR, one entry per CDR3 protein. The sample gives hundreds of thousands of distinct CDR3 sequences, approximately 13% of which show up once; 3% to 4% is in the top ten. The sequences come from CD4+ T cells sorted from PBMCs, collected 15 days after the yellow fever booster vaccination. The receptor source for this set is a man aged 18 to 30 who received the YFV17D yellow fever vaccine. The CDR3 runs from the conserved cysteine through the conserved F or W.

TRBJ2-1,TRBV7-2,CASSLTGTSANEQFF
TRBJ1-2,TRBV7-6,CASSSRRDRNYGYTF
TRBJ1-4,TRBV2,CASRTDNEKLFF
TRBJ2-5,TRBV6-5,CASSYGQLQETQYF
TRBJ2-5,TRBV20-1,CSARDRLGETQYF
TRBJ1-1,TRBV7-2,CASSFGADTEAFF
TRBJ2-2,TRBV10-3,CATHGTTGSNTGELFF
TRBJ2-2,TRBV5-1,CASSAQGGDTGELFF
TRBJ2-3,TRBV9,CASSVAGRGTDTQYF
TRBJ2-3,TRBV27,CASSLRSYSTDTQYF
TRBJ1-5,TRBV2,CASGPRGDEQPQHF
TRBJ2-5,TRBV5-5,CASSGGRGLGGTQYF
TRBJ2-1,TRBV14,CASSRTSAAYNEQFF
TRBJ2-2,TRBV5-1,CASTPGQTSDITGELFF
TRBJ2-3,TRBV5-5,CASTYRTSMQYF
TRBJ2-5,TRBV9,CASSVGGTDHQETQYF
TRBJ2-3,TRBV12-3/TRBV12-4,CASSPQGGGTDTQYF
TRBJ1-4,TRBV7-2,CASSPSAGGKLFF
TRBJ1-6,TRBV11-2,CASSSGPGPLHF
TRBJ1-2,TRBV7-2,CASSLGDRAYGYTF
TRBJ2-5,TRBV5-1,CASSVGLAGETQYF
TRBJ1-2,TRBV7-3,CASSWGQAYGYTF
TRBJ1-5,TRBV5-1,CASSIGTGQPQHF
TRBJ2-3,TRBV9,CASSVASVEDTQYF